This is a list of T cell receptor beta chains from one sample in a study of cytomegalovirus exposure and HLA in healthy donors. Assay used: immunoSEQ multiplex PCR; TCRdb lists only in-frame clones, some missing. The repertoire table contains fewer than 150,000 clones. The sequenced material came from PBMCs. The receptors shown here come from a man in his forties or fifties in good health and CMV-seronegative. CDR3s leave out the opening cysteine and the closing phenylalanine or tryptophan. Fields, in order: V gene, J gene, CDR3 protein.

V: TRBV9; J: TRBJ1-2; CDR3: ASSVSGQGVDGYT
V: TRBV4-1; J: TRBJ2-7; CDR3: ASSHPGQGLYEQY
V: TRBV25-1; J: TRBJ1-2; CDR3: ASSTDLHYGYT
V: TRBV7-2; J: TRBJ2-1; CDR3: ASSSQGSGGEYNEQF
V: TRBV29-1; J: TRBJ2-1; CDR3: SVEGGLSYNEQF
V: TRBV7-2; J: TRBJ2-1; CDR3: ASSLVFGGGDDEQF
V: TRBV28; J: TRBJ1-6; CDR3: ASSFGGLTNSPLH
V: TRBV25-1; J: TRBJ1-1; CDR3: ASSPLEGWNTEAF
V: TRBV19; J: TRBJ2-5; CDR3: ASSAHRDSTQETQY
V: TRBV6-1; J: TRBJ2-1; CDR3: ASSVLWRGTSYNEQF
V: TRBV29-1; J: TRBJ1-2; CDR3: SVVSGFNYGYT
V: TRBV5-4; J: TRBJ1-1; CDR3: ASSLPGKRNTEAF
V: TRBV5-1; J: TRBJ1-2; CDR3: ASSLVPGARGYT
V: TRBV5-4; J: TRBJ2-7; CDR3: ASSSDFYEQY
V: TRBV10-3; J: TRBJ2-6; CDR3: AISRVAVSSGANVLT
V: TRBV21-1; J: TRBJ1-1; CDR3: ASSRQGRRNTEAF
V: TRBV13; J: TRBJ2-7; CDR3: ASSLGWQGLSPHEQY
V: TRBV19; J: TRBJ1-1; CDR3: ASSIGGRWTEAF
V: TRBV5-8; J: TRBJ1-5; CDR3: ASSLWDRSNQPQH
V: TRBV21-1; J: TRBJ1-5; CDR3: ASSKPRQGARQPQH
V: TRBV5-6; J: TRBJ1-2; CDR3: ASSLDTGGGYGYT
V: TRBV9; J: TRBJ1-3; CDR3: ASSVVGRVTSGNTIY
V: TRBV9; J: TRBJ2-7; CDR3: ASSTGTGGLFYEQY
V: TRBV19; J: TRBJ1-5; CDR3: ASSMYTYQPQH
V: TRBV28; J: TRBJ1-6; CDR3: ASSFPARAYNSPLH
V: TRBV6-1; J: TRBJ1-4; CDR3: ASSGNRDRIATNEKLF
V: TRBV6-5; J: TRBJ1-1; CDR3: ASSYSNPGEAF
V: TRBV27; J: TRBJ2-7; CDR3: ASSLVGFGTAYEQY
V: TRBV7-3; J: TRBJ1-5; CDR3: ASSPTGSNQPQH
V: TRBV10-3; J: TRBJ2-2; CDR3: AITSSGANTGELF
V: TRBV6-5; J: TRBJ1-1; CDR3: ASSYGQGRGTEAF
V: TRBV7-2; J: TRBJ2-7; CDR3: ASSLAGSMGEQY
V: TRBV27; J: TRBJ2-5; CDR3: ASSLSAMRAQETQY
V: TRBV15; J: TRBJ1-4; CDR3: ATSRQNEKLF
V: TRBV6-6; J: TRBJ1-1; CDR3: ASSRDKGTEAF
V: TRBV6-5; J: TRBJ1-2; CDR3: ASSYPTGGDYGYT
V: TRBV28; J: TRBJ2-2; CDR3: ASSLTGDTNTGELF
V: TRBV7-9; J: TRBJ2-3; CDR3: ASSLVQGGDTQY
V: TRBV6-6; J: TRBJ2-7; CDR3: ASMGTDRYEQY
V: TRBV4-3; J: TRBJ2-6; CDR3: ASSQDGAGSGANVLT
V: TRBV6-5; J: TRBJ1-3; CDR3: ASSREGGQGNTIY
V: TRBV5-6; J: TRBJ1-5; CDR3: ASSLRQGNSNQPQH
V: TRBV19; J: TRBJ2-7; CDR3: ASSIGQKTYEQY
V: TRBV18; J: TRBJ2-7; CDR3: ASSTSLAGPFSYEQY
V: TRBV5-1; J: TRBJ1-6; CDR3: ASSLNLLSGSYNSPLH
V: TRBV7-2; J: TRBJ2-3; CDR3: ASSLASGGIDTQY
V: TRBV7-9; J: TRBJ2-7; CDR3: ASSLMGTGASYEQY
V: TRBV5-1; J: TRBJ2-7; CDR3: ASSRMGTGVYEQY
V: TRBV13; J: TRBJ1-4; CDR3: ASSFQEGKIQTNEKLF